This TCR beta chain derives from a study of CD8+CD57+ T cells in acquired aplastic anemia. This CDR3 comprises 14 residues. CDR1 and CDR2 from the germline V gene are SGHRS and YFSETQ. This clonotype has more than one count but fewer than ten. One junction end does not reproduce the germline sequence, and a read error may be involved. The template for TCR beta VDJ and CDR3 sequence profiling was genomic DNA. Each CDR3 protein is one row after TCRdb ran MiXCR on the reads. The data contain around 180,000 distinct CDR3 sequences, just under 65% of them seen just once; the ten biggest clones take up 45% to 50%.

This chain joins TRBV5-1 and TRBJ2-7, with D perhaps TRBD1 or TRBD2 (7 bases each). Sample: sorted CD4+, CD8+, or CD8+CD57+ T cells (not recorded which) from PBMCs. The TCR comes from a human donor in good health. CDR3 sequence: CASSQGGATYEQYF. The CDR3 nucleotides are TGTGCCAGCAGCCAGGGGGGGGCGACCTACGAGCAGTACTTC.